In this sample, the clone carrying this T cell receptor (beta chain) turned up a few times. The target antigen is unknown. The entry originates in a study of post-analysis software for immune sequencing data. Between the trimmed V and J ends, which lost 4 bases and 2 bases, there was a span of 9 bases. The CDR3 has 14 amino acids. Germline assignment: CDR1 MGHRA and CDR2 YSYEKL. Broader study findings: Controls' normalized Chao1 diversity significantly exceeded that of multiple sclerosis patients. Comparison of patients with controls showed a handful of TRBV segments more frequent in patients, TRBV5-6, TRBV5-1 and TRBV20-1 among them.

cDNA libraries for TCR beta contained unique molecular identifiers. The T cell input of about 0.9 to 10 million gave roughly 500,000 cDNA molecules. TCRdb ran MiXCR on the PCR reads and lists one entry per CDR3 protein. Of hundreds of thousands of distinct CDR3 sequences listed, 44% are singletons. The chain couples TRBV4-1 to TRBJ2-1; no clear D gene. Source material: blood. This TCR came from a girl aged 10 to 17 with multiple sclerosis. CDR3 region: CASSPHDAYNEQFF. For the CDR3, the DNA is TGCGCCAGCAGCCCACATGATGCCTACAATGAGCAGTTCTTC.